The subject of this entry is one TCR beta chain. Its antigen is still unknown. There are no base qualities to consult, and no much larger clone falls within one base. TCR beta CDR3 regions were amplified from RNA transcripts. The TCR CDR3 was subjected to a first round of RT-PCR using the HTBI primer set and the Qiagen OneStep RT-PCR kit. A second multiplex PCR round built the libraries, followed by size selection and purification. Paired-end sequencing of the libraries was performed with 100 bp reads on an Illumina HiSeq2000. Per the authors' processing: SOAPnuke was used to process the raw data, removing reads that contained adapters or uncalled bases, had a mean Phred below 15, or lacked an exact match to the constant primer or identifier. High-quality paired reads were merged using COPE v1.2.5, and each unique nucleotide sequence was defined as a clonotype. MiTCR v1.1 was used to align the clonotypes against IMGT TRBV, TRBD and TRBJ reference segments. The analysis was restricted to V-J combinations with a frequency above 0.0001, which together covered about 99% of the repertoires. The TCS score was defined as F50 (clonal expansion) divided by E x V (chaos), with BLOSUM62-based TCRdist calculated between CDR3 peptides within each V-J. Welch's t-statistics and random forest reduced several hundred V-J features to 10 to 15, which were used in a naive Bayes classifier (R e1071). The similarity between thyroid and blood repertoires was quantified using the Morisita-Horn index. TCRdb reran the public reads through fastp at Q25 and MiXCR, keeping productive beta chains. A single entry per CDR3 protein holds the most common genes and DNA from its merged rows. None of the V and J calls come from the authors' own analysis; TCRdb made them. Counted in this sample were 660,000 or so distinct CDR3 sequences; 40% to 55% of them appeared once. Jointly, the top ten make up less than 8.5% of the sample.

These data belong to a study of T cells in Graves' hyperthyroidism and ophthalmopathy (dated by TCRdb to the late 2010s). Regarding the complete study: TCR V-J signatures able to tell the groups apart were searched for in a discovery cohort of around 95 patients, of whom 43 had Graves' ophthalmopathy and 55 to 65 had stable Graves' hyperthyroidism. Whether ophthalmopathy could be predicted prospectively was tested in an independent validation cohort made up of 18 to 20 hyperthyroidism patients plus 17 patients who later progressed to ophthalmopathy. The 75 to 100 discovery patients were divided at random into training and test sets in a 7:3 ratio. In addition, the study compared T-cell repertoires in thyroid tissue and in blood from several Graves' hyperthyroidism patients. Once sampling was done, hyperthyroidism patients were given methimazole at a starting dose of 30 mg daily, whereas ophthalmopathy patients were given high-dose intravenous methylprednisolone. The paper describes TCR Vbeta CDR3 sequencing of roughly 130 peripheral blood samples, made up of 43 ophthalmopathy patients, 70 to 75 hyperthyroidism patients and 17 progressor patients. Study-wide findings and limitations: No statistical method was used to fix the sample size in advance, and group allocation was not hidden from the investigators. Most expanded thyroid clonotypes (frequency above 0.001) were also found in blood, which suggests that blood repertoires may mirror thyroid immune responses. Ophthalmopathy was separated from stable hyperthyroidism by a 13 V-J signature model, with just over 85% sensitivity and about 81% specificity obtained in cross-validation and 80%/75% obtained in testing. In validation, the model predicted progression to ophthalmopathy with roughly 70% sensitivity and roughly 72% specificity, a median of about 6.7 months before onset.

Relative to germline, V is 8 bases shorter and J is 2 bases shorter, with 12 bases between their ends. CDR1 and CDR2 were assigned from the germline V gene as ENHRY and SYGVKD. Including the terminal cysteine and phenylalanine, the CDR3 comprises 14 residues. The DNA shown is the 42-base CDR3, in frame from base 1. The study excluded patients with uncontrolled infections, other autoimmune diseases, pregnancy or lactation. Diagnoses were based on clinical symptoms, serum thyroxine and TRAb, thyroid ultrasound and orbital computed tomography. Total RNA was extracted with Trizol reagent, and quality was checked on an Agilent 2100 Bioanalyzer.

Recombination joined TRBV10-3 with TRBJ2-2; the D region possibly corresponds to TRBD1 (5 bases align). The sample consisted of peripheral blood or thyroid tissue (not recorded which). The TCR originated in an adult man with Graves' disease, either hyperthyroidism or ophthalmopathy (not recorded which). The nucleotide sequence is given as TGTGCCATCTTAGGGGCCGGAAACACCGGGGAGCTGTTTTTT. This is translated as CAILGAGNTGELFF.